Listed below are T cell receptor beta chains from one sample, sequenced in a study of cytotoxic CD8 clonotypes in ibrutinib-treated CLL. Assay: immunoSEQ multiplex PCR; the TCRdb copy retains only in-frame clones and omits some. The repertoire holds about 92,000 clones, with roughly four fifths as singletons. Material: PBMCs, obtained after 24 months of ibrutinib treatment. Receptors were obtained from a human donor with chronic lymphocytic leukemia. Both conserved end residues are trimmed from each CDR3.

v_gene	j_gene	CDR3aa
TRBV7-9	TRBJ1-2	ASSLEYYGYT
TRBV18	TRBJ2-3	ASSGTSATDTQY
TRBV7-2	TRBJ1-1	ASSPRDRPGAF
TRBV7-8	TRBJ2-7	ASFLSESSYEQY
TRBV29-1	TRBJ1-2	SVVRSNYGYT
TRBV7-9	TRBJ1-3	ASSLEGGANTIY
TRBV5-1	TRBJ1-6	ASSLDRQVNSPLH
TRBV7-8	TRBJ2-4	ASSLGGPSSYGKNIQY
TRBV5-1	TRBJ2-7	ASSLVPSGREQY
TRBV6-1	TRBJ2-3	ASSEEVVVGTDTQY
TRBV5-1	TRBJ1-5	ASSLGAGTNQPQH
TRBV18	TRBJ2-1	ASSPSGSQTYNEQF
TRBV7-2	TRBJ2-7	ASSFNRVSYEQY
TRBV27	TRBJ2-3	ASSPLQGSDTQY
TRBV7-2	TRBJ2-6	ASSLDTQWDFLT